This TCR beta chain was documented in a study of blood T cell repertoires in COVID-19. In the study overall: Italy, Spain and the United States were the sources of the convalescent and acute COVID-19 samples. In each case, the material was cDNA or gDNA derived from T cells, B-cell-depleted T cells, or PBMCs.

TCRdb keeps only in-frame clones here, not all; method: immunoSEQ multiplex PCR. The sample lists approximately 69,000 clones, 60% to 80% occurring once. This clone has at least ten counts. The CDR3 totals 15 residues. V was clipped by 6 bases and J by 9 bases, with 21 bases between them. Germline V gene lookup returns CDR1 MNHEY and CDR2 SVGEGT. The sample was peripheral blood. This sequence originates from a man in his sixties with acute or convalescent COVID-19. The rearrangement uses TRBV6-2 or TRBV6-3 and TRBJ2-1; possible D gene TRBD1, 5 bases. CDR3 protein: CASSPPLGLRSEQFF. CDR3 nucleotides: TGTGCCAGCAGCCCCCCGTTGGGGCTAAGGAGTGAGCAGTTCTTC.